These 26 T cell receptor beta chains were all obtained from the same sample, sequenced in a study of blood T cell repertoires in COVID-19. TCRdb's copy holds only in-frame clones and misses some; the assay was immunoSEQ multiplex PCR. The data hold over 150,000 clones, with 65% to 90% observed a single time. Sequenced: peripheral blood. The receptors stem from a human donor in a cohort sampled during active COVID-19.

The J gene is TRBJ2-3, the V gene TRBV24-1; maybe TRBD2 (5 bases). The V gene's germline CDR1 is KGHDR and CDR2 SFDVKD. Trimming took off 1 base at V and 1 base at J, with 11 bases between the two ends. The CDR3 is 16 residues long. The CDR3 DNA is TGTGCCACCAGTGATTTAAAGTTCGGGGGCACAGATACGCAGTATTTT. Its protein product is CATSDLKFGGTDTQYF.

For the CDR3, the DNA is TGTGCCAGCAGTTCCCAGGCTAACTATGGCTACACCTTC. It is translated as CASSSQANYGYTF. The chain couples TRBV12-3 or TRBV12-4 to TRBJ1-2; D call uncertain. Trimming left V 4 bases short and J 0 bases short, with 6 bases between. This CDR3 is 13 amino acids long.

The chain carries TRBV5-1 and TRBJ2-1, with unresolved D. CDR3 length equals 15 residues. The V and J ends lost 0 bases and 2 bases respectively, with 9 bases between them. CDR1 is SGHRS and CDR2 is YFSETQ in the germline V gene. The CDR3 region has the DNA TGCGCCAGCAGCTTGGCTCCCGGTACCTACAATGAGCAGTTCTTC. This sequence encodes CASSLAPGTYNEQFF.

The rearrangement uses TRBV18 and TRBJ1-1, with D perhaps matching TRBD1 (5 bases). V was shortened by 2 bases and J by 12 bases, with 22 bases between the two germline ends. Germline values: CDR1 KGHSH, CDR2 LQKENI. This CDR3 spans 15 amino acids. The CDR3 region has the DNA TGTGCCAGCTCACCAAACTCAGGGACCCCCCGGGGGACTTTCTTT. It translates to CASSPNSGTPRGTFF.

The CDR3 nucleotides read TGTGCCAGCAGTTCCAGGGGAGGGCCGAGCGAGCAGTACTTC. Translation: CASSSRGGPSEQYF. The rearrangement uses TRBV28 and TRBJ2-7; D may be TRBD2 (7 bases). The CDR3 is made up of 14 amino acids. Germline CDR1 MDHEN, CDR2 SYDVKM. The V and J ends lost 4 bases and 6 bases respectively, with 16 bases between them.

The chain couples TRBV19 to TRBJ2-1, with 10 positions matching TRBD1. The CDR3 covers 17 residues. V lost 4 bases to trimming and J lost 0 bases; unmatched junction nucleotides: 6. Germline CDR1 reads LNHDA; CDR2 reads SQIVND (reference sequence). CDR3 amino acids: CASSTRQGASSYNEQFF. CDR3 coding DNA: TGTGCCAGTAGTACCCGACAGGGGGCGAGCTCCTACAATGAGCAGTTCTTC.

The chain links TRBV29-1 to TRBJ2-7; possibly TRBD1 for D (5 bases). The CDR3 spans 15 residues. Trimming took off 2 bases at V and 4 bases at J, with 18 bases between the two ends. Per the germline V gene, CDR1 is SQVTM and CDR2 is ANQGSEA. The CDR3 protein is CSVEQVGTGSYEQYF. CDR3 nucleotides: TGCAGCGTTGAACAGGTCGGAACAGGATCATACGAGCAGTACTTC.

Comment on this clone: The sample contains more than one DNA sequence encoding this CDR3. This rearrangement joins TRBV2 to TRBJ2-7, with 7 bases aligning to TRBD1. J was trimmed by 2 bases and V by 5 bases; bases with no gene match: 3. The germline V gene has CDR1 SNHLY and CDR2 FYNNEI. This CDR3 has 13 amino acids. The CDR3 coding sequence is TGTGCCAGCAGTAGGGACAGAACCTACGAGCAGTACTTC. It translates to CASSRDRTYEQYF.

The table lists this clone with a count of one. The chain has TRBV2 and TRBJ2-7; 11 positions match TRBD2. The CDR3 loop spans 15 amino acids. Losses at the gene ends were 6 bases for V and 4 bases for J; bases not matched to a gene: 8. Germline loops: CDR1 SNHLY, CDR2 FYNNEI. CDR3 nucleotides: TGTGCCAGCAGGGAACTAGCGGGAGTGATATACGAGCAGTACTTC. Protein: CASRELAGVIYEQYF.

The chain couples TRBV2 to TRBJ2-4, with 11 bases matching TRBD2. From germline, CDR1 is SNHLY and CDR2 FYNNEI. V lost 6 bases and J lost 2; bases outside the gene matches: 12. The CDR3 has 18 residues. CDR3 in DNA: TGTGCCAGCAGCCCAGGTAGCGGGAGGGCCATTTCCAAAAACATTCAGTACTTC. Translating gives CASSPGSGRAISKNIQYF.

J is TRBJ2-2 and V is TRBV3-1 (or the pseudogene TRBV3-2), with 8 nucleotides matching TRBD2. Trimming cost V 4 bases and J 0 bases; bases outside gene matches: 4. The germline CDR1 and CDR2 sequences are LGHDT and YNNKEL (reference sequence). This CDR3 is 16 amino acids long. CDR3 in amino acids: CASSPFSGANTGELFF. DNA of the CDR3: TGTGCCAGCAGCCCATTTAGCGGGGCGAACACCGGGGAGCTGTTTTTT.

The chain couples TRBV28 to TRBJ1-5; no firm D call. Looked up from germline, CDR1 is MDHEN and CDR2 is SYDVKM. CDR3 length: 12 amino acids. The V gene lost 6 bases and the J gene lost 7 bases, with 10 bases spanning the gap. The CDR3 here is CASRRDVQPQHF. The CDR3 nucleotides read TGTGCCAGCAGGCGGGATGTGCAGCCCCAGCATTTT.

V usage is TRBV12-3 or TRBV12-4 and J usage is TRBJ1-2, with 9 bases identical to TRBD1. The CDR3 spans 13 residues. With V trimmed by 3 bases and J by 8 bases, 4 bases remained unmatched. The DNA of the CDR3 is TGTGCCAGCAGTTTGGGACAGGGAGGAGGCTACACCTTC. It translates to CASSLGQGGGYTF.

This clone was found many times. The chain links TRBV3-1 (or the pseudogene TRBV3-2) to TRBJ2-2; D is ambiguous. V lost 4 bases to trimming and J lost 7 bases, with 7 bases between them. From germline, CDR1 is LGHDT and CDR2 YNNKEL (reference sequence). The CDR3 is made up of 12 amino acids. The CDR3 sequence is CASSRDNGELFF. The CDR3 DNA reads as TGTGCCAGCAGCCGTGACAACGGGGAGCTGTTTTTT.

The chain uses TRBV7-2 and TRBJ2-1; 7 nucleotides agree with TRBD2. Germline trimming cut 6 bases from V and 5 bases from J; bases unmatched to any gene: 7. CDR3 size: 14 residues. Germline V gene sequence: CDR1 SGHTA, CDR2 FQGNSA. The CDR3 nucleotides read TGTGCCAGCAGGCCTAGCGGAATCCACAATGAGCAGTTCTTC. This translates into CASRPSGIHNEQFF.

The chain combines TRBV10-3 with TRBJ2-1, with D tentatively TRBD2 (5 bases). Germline CDR1 ENHRY, CDR2 SYGVKD. V was shortened by 4 bases and J by 1 base, with 11 bases between the two germline ends. This CDR3 comprises 15 residues. Here the CDR3 DNA reads TGTGCCATCAGTGCTCGGGGAGAGTCCTACAATGAGCAGTTCTTC. Translation gives CAISARGESYNEQFF.

This rearrangement joins TRBV14 to TRBJ2-7, with D maybe TRBD1 (6 bases). Germline-derived CDR1 and CDR2 are SGHDN and FVKESK. The CDR3 consists of 14 residues. V lost 5 bases, J lost 3 bases, and 14 bases lay in between. CDR3 residues: CASSAGEVHYEQYF. For the CDR3, the DNA is TGTGCCAGCAGCGCAGGGGAAGTGCACTACGAGCAGTACTTC.

CDR3 nucleotide sequence: TGTGCCAGCAGCAGGGACTTGGGATACGAGCAGTACTTC. Translated, it gives CASSRDLGYEQYF. This chain joins TRBV5-8 and TRBJ2-7; possible D gene TRBD2, 6 bases. Germline loops: CDR1 SGHTS, CDR2 YDEGEE. The CDR3 consists of 13 residues. V was cut by 4 bases and J by 4 bases, with 12 bases left in between.

V usage is TRBV9 and J usage is TRBJ2-2, with 13 nucleotides matching TRBD2. The CDR3 contains 20 residues. The V segment lost 0 bases and the J segment 3 bases; nucleotides outside the gene matches: 11. Germline-derived CDR1 and CDR2 are SGDLS and YYNGEE. This chain's CDR3 is CASSVARGTSGTGDTGELFF. Written as DNA, the CDR3 is TGTGCCAGCAGCGTAGCTCGAGGGACTAGCGGGACCGGGGACACCGGGGAGCTGTTTTTT.

By sample share, this clone is medium-sized. V gene TRBV5-1 combines with J gene TRBJ2-5, with D possibly being TRBD2 (6 bases). CDR3 length: 16 amino acids. The germline V gene has CDR1 SGHRS and CDR2 YFSETQ. V lost 0 bases, J lost 2 bases, and 14 bases lay in between. The CDR3 reads CASSLGRGGRQETQYF. CDR3 sequence (DNA): TGCGCCAGCAGCTTGGGTAGGGGAGGAAGACAAGAGACCCAGTACTTC. Full variable domain (remainder filled in from reference TRBV5-1 and TRBJ2-5): KAGVTQTPRYLIKTRGQQVTLSCSPISGHRSVSWYQQTPGQGLQFLFEYFSETQRNKGNFPGRFSGRQFSNSRSEMNVSTLELGDSALYLCASSLGRGGRQETQYFGPGTRLLVL.

The chain combines TRBV11-2 with TRBJ2-1, with D tentatively TRBD2 (5 bases). Looked up from germline, CDR1 is SGHAT and CDR2 is FQNNGV. V was cut by 3 bases and J by 0 bases, with 9 bases left in between. The CDR3 has 15 residues. CDR3 coding DNA: TGTGCCAGCAGCTTGGGGAGTCTCTCCTACAATGAGCAGTTCTTC. It encodes CASSLGSLSYNEQFF.

A single count supports this clone. This CDR3 is missing its conserved last phenylalanine or tryptophan, likely due to a read error. The DNA is omitted, as the CDR3 cannot be located on it reliably, and the CDR3 follows TCRdb's listing. The chain uses TRBV9 and TRBJ1-2. Looked up from germline, CDR1 is SGDLS and CDR2 is YYNGEE. The CDR3 spans 13 amino acids, including both terminal residues. CDR3: CASSVVRLRTSRI.

This CDR3 reads CASSPQEGVGETQYF. The CDR3 DNA sequence: TGTGCCAGCAGCCCTCAGGAGGGAGTAGGCGAGACCCAGTACTTC. V usage is TRBV9 and J usage is TRBJ2-5; maybe TRBD2 (6 bases). This CDR3 is 15 amino acids long. V gave up 4 bases and J gave up 5 bases, with 18 bases separating them. Germline values: CDR1 SGDLS, CDR2 YYNGEE.

J is TRBJ2-4 and V is TRBV6-6, with 9 bases that match TRBD1. Germline CDR1 and CDR2: MNHNY and SVGAGI (reference sequence). The CDR3 is 19 residues long. V lost 6 bases to trimming and J lost 1 base; unmatched junction nucleotides: 16. CDR3 DNA sequence: TGTGCCAGCAGCTCGATCACAGGGGGCGCGAGGACGGCCAAAAACATTCAGTACTTC. It yields the protein CASSSITGGARTAKNIQYF.

The CDR3 DNA sequence: TGTGCCACCAGCAGAGATCGGGGGGCCGGCTCCTACGAGCAGTACTTC. This gives the protein CATSRDRGAGSYEQYF. V is TRBV15 and J is TRBJ2-7; perhaps TRBD2 as D (7 bases). Germline V gives CDR1 LNHNV, CDR2 YYDKDF (reference sequence). The CDR3 contains 16 residues. Trimming took off 0 bases at V and 0 bases at J, with 12 bases between the two ends.

In its sample, this clone ranks as medium-sized (0.01 to 0.1%). The V and J genes are TRBV5-1 and TRBJ2-2; TRBD1 matches at 8 bases. The trim removed 5 bases at V and 2 bases at J, leaving 5 bases unmatched. The CDR3 contains 15 residues. From germline, CDR1 is SGHRS and CDR2 YFSETQ. The CDR3 loop reads CASSWTGLNTGELFF. In nucleotides, the CDR3 is TGCGCCAGCAGTTGGACAGGGCTTAACACCGGGGAGCTGTTTTTT.